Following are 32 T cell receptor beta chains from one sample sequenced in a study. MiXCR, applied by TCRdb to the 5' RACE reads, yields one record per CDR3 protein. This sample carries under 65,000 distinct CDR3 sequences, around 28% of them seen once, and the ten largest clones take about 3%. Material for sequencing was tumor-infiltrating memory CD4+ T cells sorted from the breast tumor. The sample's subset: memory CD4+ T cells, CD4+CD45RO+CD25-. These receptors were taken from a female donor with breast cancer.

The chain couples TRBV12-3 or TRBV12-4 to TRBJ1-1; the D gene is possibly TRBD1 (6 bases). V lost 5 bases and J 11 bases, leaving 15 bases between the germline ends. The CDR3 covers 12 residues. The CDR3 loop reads CASSIHRVPAFF. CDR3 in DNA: TGTGCCAGCAGTATTCACAGGGTGCCGGCTTTCTTT.

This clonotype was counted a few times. The CDR3 sequence is CASSTTTEQYF. CDR3 in DNA: TGTGCCAGCAGTACGACGACCGAGCAGTACTTC. V usage is TRBV3-1 and J usage is TRBJ2-7; D gene uncertain. The CDR3 loop spans 11 amino acids. Deletions cut 6 bases from V and 6 bases from J, with 9 bases between. The germline V gene has CDR1 LGHDT and CDR2 YNNKEL (reference sequence).

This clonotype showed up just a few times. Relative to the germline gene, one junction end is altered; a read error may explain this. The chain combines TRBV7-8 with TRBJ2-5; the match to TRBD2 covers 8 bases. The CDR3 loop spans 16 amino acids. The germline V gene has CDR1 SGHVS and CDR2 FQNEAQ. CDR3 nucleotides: TGTGCCGGCAGCTTTACGGGGCGCGGGGGGCAAGAGACCCAGTACTTC. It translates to CAGSFTGRGGQETQYF. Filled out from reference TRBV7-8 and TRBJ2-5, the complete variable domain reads GAGVSQSPRYKVAKRGQDVALRCDPISGHVSLFWYQQALGQGPEFLTYFQNEAQLDKSGLPSDRFFAERPEGSVSTLKIQRTQQEDSAVYLCAGSFTGRGGQETQYFGPGTRLLVL.

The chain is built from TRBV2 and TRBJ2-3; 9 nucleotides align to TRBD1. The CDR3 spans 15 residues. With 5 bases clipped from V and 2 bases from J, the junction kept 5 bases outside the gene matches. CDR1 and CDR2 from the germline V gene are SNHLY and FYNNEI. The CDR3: CASSMDRGPTDTQYF. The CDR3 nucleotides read TGTGCCAGCAGTATGGACAGGGGCCCCACAGATACGCAGTATTTT.

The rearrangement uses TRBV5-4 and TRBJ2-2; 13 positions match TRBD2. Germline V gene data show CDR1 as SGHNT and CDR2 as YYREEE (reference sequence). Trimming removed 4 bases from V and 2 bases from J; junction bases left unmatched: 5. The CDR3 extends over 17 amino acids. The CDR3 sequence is CASSPGLAGVNTGELFF. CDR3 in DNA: TGTGCCAGCAGCCCTGGACTAGCGGGAGTTAACACCGGGGAGCTGTTTTTT.

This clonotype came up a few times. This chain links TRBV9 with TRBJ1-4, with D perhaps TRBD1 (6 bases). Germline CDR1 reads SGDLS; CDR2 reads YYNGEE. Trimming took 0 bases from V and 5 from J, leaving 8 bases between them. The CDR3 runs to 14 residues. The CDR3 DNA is TGTGCCAGCAGCGTAGAACAGGGAAATGAAAAACTGTTTTTT. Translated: CASSVEQGNEKLFF.

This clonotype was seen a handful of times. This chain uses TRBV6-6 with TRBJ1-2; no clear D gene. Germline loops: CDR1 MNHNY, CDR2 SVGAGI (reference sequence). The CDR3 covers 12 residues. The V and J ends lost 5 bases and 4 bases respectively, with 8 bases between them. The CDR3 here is CASSKNPYGYTF. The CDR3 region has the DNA TGTGCCAGCAGTAAGAACCCCTATGGCTACACCTTC.

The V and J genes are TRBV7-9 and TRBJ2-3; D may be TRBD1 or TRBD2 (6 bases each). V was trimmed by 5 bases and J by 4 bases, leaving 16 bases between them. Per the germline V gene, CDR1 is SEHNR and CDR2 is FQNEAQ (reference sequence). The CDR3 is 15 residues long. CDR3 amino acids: CASSLLQGRSDTQYF. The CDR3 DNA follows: TGTGCCAGCAGCCTGTTGCAGGGGAGGTCAGATACGCAGTATTTT. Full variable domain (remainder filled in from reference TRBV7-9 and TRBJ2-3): DTGVSQNPRHKITKRGQNVTFRCDPISEHNRLYWYRQTLGQGPEFLTYFQNEAQLEKSRLLSDRFSAERPKGSFSTLEIQRTEQGDSAMYLCASSLLQGRSDTQYFGPGTRLTVL.

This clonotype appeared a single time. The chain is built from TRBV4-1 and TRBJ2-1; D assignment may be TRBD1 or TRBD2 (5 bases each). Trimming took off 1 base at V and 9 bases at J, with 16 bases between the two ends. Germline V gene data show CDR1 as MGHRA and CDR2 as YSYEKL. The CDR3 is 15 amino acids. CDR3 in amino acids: CASSQVEGRSSEQFF. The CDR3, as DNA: TGCGCCAGCAGCCAAGTCGAGGGGCGGAGCAGTGAGCAGTTCTTC.

The CDR3 DNA sequence: TGTGCCAGCAAGAAGATTAGCGGTCAAGAGACCCAGTACTTC. It translates to CASKKISGQETQYF. The chain carries TRBV2 and TRBJ2-5; TRBD2 is a possible D gene (6 bases). This CDR3 contains 14 residues. V was trimmed by 7 bases and J by 2 bases, leaving 14 bases between them. Germline V gene data show CDR1 as SNHLY and CDR2 as FYNNEI.

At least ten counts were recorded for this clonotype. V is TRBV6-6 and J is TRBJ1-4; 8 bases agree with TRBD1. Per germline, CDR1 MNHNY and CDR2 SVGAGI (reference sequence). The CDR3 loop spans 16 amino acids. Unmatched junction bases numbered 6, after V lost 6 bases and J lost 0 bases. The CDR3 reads CASSRDRSATNEKLFF. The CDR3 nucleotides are TGTGCCAGCAGCCGGGACAGGAGTGCAACTAATGAAAAACTGTTTTTT.

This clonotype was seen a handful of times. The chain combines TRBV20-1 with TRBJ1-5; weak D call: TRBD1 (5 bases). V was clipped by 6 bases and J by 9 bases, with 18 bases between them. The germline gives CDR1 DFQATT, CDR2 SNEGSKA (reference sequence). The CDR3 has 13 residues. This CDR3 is CSASLGGAMPQHF. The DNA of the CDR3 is TGCAGTGCCTCCCTGGGGGGTGCGATGCCCCAGCATTTT.

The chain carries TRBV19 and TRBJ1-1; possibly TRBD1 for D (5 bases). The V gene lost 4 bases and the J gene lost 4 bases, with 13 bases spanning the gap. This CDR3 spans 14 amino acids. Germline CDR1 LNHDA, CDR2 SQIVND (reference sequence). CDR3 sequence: CASSNQGEATEAFF. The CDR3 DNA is TGTGCCAGTAGTAATCAGGGAGAAGCCACTGAAGCTTTCTTT.

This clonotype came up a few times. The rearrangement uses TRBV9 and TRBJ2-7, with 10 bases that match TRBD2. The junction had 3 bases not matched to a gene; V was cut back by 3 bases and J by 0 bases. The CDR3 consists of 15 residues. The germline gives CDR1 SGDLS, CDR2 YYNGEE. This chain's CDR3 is CASSASGGVSYEQYF. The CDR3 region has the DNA TGTGCCAGCAGCGCTAGCGGGGGTGTCTCCTACGAGCAGTACTTC.

The CDR3 DNA reads as TGTGCCAGCAGCACCCGTGGGGATGAGCAGTTCTTC. Protein sequence: CASSTRGDEQFF. The rearrangement joins TRBV9 to TRBJ2-1; no clear D. The V and J ends lost 4 bases and 8 bases respectively, with 10 bases between them. The length of the CDR3 is 12 residues. Germline V gene lookup returns CDR1 SGDLS and CDR2 YYNGEE.

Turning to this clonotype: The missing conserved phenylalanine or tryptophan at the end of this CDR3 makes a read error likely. CDR3: CASSRHTAIYEQYL. CDR3 sequence (DNA): TGTGCCAGCAGCCGACACACCGCCATCTACGAGCAGTACCTC. The rearrangement links TRBV7-9 to TRBJ2-7; no clear D. V dropped 5 bases and J dropped 3 bases, with 14 bases sitting between them. This CDR3 is built from 14 residues. Germline V CDR1 and CDR2: SEHNR, FQNEAQ (reference sequence).

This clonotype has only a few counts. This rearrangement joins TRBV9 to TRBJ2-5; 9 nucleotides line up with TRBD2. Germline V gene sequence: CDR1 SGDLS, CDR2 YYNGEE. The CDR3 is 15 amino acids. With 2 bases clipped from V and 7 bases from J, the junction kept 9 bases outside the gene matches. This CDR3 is CASSVGLAGLGTQYF. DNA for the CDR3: TGTGCCAGCAGCGTGGGACTAGCTGGATTAGGGACCCAGTACTTC.

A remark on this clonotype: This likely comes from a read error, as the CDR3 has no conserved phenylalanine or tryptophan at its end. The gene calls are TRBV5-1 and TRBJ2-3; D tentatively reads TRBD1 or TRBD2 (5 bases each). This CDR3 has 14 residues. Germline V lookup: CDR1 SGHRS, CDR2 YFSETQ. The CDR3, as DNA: TGCACCAGCAGATCCGGGGCGAGCACAGATACGCAGTATCTT. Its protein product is CTSRSGASTDTQYL.

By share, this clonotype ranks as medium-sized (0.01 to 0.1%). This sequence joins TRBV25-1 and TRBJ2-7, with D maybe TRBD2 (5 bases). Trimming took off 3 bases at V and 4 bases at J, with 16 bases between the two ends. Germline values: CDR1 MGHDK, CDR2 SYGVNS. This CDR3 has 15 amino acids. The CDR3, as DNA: TGTGCCAGCAGTGACCCCCGGGGTCGGGTATACGAGCAGTACTTC. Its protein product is CASSDPRGRVYEQYF.

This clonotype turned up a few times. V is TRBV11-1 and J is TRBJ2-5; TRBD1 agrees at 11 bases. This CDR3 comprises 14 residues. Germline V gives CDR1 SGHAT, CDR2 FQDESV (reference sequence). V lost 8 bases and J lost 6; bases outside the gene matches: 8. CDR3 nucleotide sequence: TGTGCCAGCTTACGGACAGGGGGCGAAAAGACCCAGTACTTC. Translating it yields CASLRTGGEKTQYF.

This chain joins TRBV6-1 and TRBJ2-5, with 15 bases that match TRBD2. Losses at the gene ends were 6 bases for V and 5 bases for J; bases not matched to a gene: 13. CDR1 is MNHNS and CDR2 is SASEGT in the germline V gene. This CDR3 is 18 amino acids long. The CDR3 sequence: CASSGTSGRWASYETQYF. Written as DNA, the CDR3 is TGTGCCAGCAGCGGGACTAGCGGGAGGTGGGCTAGTTATGAGACCCAGTACTTC.

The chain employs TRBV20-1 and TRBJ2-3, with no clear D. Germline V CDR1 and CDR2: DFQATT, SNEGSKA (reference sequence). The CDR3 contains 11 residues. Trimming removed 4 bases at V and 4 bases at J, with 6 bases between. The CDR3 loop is CSAINSDTQYF. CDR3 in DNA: TGCAGTGCTATCAACTCAGATACGCAGTATTTT.

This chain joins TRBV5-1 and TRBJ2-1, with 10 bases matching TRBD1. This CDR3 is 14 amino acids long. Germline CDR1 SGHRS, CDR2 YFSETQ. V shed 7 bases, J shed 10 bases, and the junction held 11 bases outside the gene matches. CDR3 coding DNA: TGCGCCAGCTACCAGGACAGGGGGAAGATAGAGCAGTTCTTC. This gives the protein CASYQDRGKIEQFF.

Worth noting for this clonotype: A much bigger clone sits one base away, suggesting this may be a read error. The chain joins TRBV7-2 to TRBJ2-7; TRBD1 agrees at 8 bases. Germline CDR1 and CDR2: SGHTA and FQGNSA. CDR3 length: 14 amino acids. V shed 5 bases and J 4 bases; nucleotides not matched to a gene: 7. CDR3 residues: CASSVVDRAYEQYF. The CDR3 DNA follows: TGTGCCAGCAGCGTAGTGGACAGGGCATACGAGCAGTACTTC.

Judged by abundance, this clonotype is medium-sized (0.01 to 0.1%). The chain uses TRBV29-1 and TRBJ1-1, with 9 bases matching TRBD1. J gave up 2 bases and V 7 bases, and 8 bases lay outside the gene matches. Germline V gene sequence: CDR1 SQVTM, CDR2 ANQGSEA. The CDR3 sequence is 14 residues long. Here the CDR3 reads CSAPGTGTNTEAFF. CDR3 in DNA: TGCAGCGCGCCCGGGACAGGGACTAACACTGAAGCTTTCTTT. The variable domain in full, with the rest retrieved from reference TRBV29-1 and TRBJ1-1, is SAVISQKPSRDICQRGTSLTIQCQVDSQVTMMFWYRQQPGQSLTLIATANQGSEATYESGFVIDKFPISRPNLTFSTLTVSNMSPEDSSIYLCSAPGTGTNTEAFFGQGTRLTVV.

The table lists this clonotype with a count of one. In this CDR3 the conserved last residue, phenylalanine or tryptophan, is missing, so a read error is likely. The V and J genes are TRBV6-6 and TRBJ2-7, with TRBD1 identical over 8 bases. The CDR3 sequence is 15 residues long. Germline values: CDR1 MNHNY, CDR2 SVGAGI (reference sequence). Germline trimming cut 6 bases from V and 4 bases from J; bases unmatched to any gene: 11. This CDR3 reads CASSPTGVTIYEQYL. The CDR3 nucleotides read TGTGCCAGCAGCCCGACAGGGGTCACGATATACGAGCAGTACCTC.

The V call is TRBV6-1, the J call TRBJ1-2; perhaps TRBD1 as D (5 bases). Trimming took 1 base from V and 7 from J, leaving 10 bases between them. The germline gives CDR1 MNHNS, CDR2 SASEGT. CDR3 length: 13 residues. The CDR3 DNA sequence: TGTGCCAGCAGTGAAGGAGACAGAGGTGGCTACACCTTC. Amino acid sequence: CASSEGDRGGYTF.

CDR3 sequence (DNA): TGTGCCAGCAGCTTCTACGAGAACACCGGGGAGCTGTTTTTT. Amino acid sequence: CASSFYENTGELFF. J is TRBJ2-2 and V is TRBV7-8; D is unclear. Trimming pared 3 bases from V and 1 base from J, leaving 6 bases between. The CDR3 length is 14 residues. Germline CDR1 reads SGHVS; CDR2 reads FQNEAQ.

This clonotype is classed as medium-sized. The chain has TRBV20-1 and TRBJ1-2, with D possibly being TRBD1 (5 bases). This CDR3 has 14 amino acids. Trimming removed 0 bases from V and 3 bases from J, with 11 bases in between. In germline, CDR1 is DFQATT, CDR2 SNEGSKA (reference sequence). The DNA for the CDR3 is TGCAGTGCTAGAGAGGGGGGTTTCGACTATGGCTACACCTTC. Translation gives CSAREGGFDYGYTF.

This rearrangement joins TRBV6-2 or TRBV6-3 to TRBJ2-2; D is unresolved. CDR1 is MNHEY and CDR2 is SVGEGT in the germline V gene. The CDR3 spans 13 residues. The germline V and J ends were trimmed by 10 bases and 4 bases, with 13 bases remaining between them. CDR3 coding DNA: TGTGCCACCCTACGTCCCGTCACCGGGGAGCTGTTTTTT. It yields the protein CATLRPVTGELFF.

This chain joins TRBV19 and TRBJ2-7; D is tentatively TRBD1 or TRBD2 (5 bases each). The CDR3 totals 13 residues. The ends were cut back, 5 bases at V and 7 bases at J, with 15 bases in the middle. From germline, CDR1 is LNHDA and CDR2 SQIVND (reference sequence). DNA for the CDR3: TGTGCCAGTAGTGTGGGACCGCGCTCGGAGCAGTACTTC. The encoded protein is CASSVGPRSEQYF.

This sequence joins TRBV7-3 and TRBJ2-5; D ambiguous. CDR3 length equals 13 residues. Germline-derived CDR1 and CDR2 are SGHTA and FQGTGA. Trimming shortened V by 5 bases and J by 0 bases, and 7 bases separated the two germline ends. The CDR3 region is CASSPKYQETQYF. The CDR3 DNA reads TGTGCCAGCAGCCCTAAGTACCAAGAGACCCAGTACTTC. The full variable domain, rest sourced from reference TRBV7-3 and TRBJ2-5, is GAGVSQTPSNKVTEKGKYVELRCDPISGHTALYWYRQSLGQGPEFLIYFQGTGAADDSGLPNDRFFAVRPEGSVSTLKIQRTERGDSAVYLCASSPKYQETQYFGPGTRLLVL.